This T cell receptor (beta chain) was sequenced in a study of T-cell memory formation after mild COVID-19. This CDR3 comprises 12 residues. In germline, CDR1 is SGHDN, CDR2 FVKESK. V gave up 3 bases and J gave up 11 bases, with 12 bases separating them. This clonotype has a handful of counts. In TCRdb, the 5' RACE reads were re-called with MiXCR into one record per CDR3 protein. The profile shows just over 350,000 distinct CDR3 sequences, over 13% of them singletons. The receptor was derived from a man younger than 35 who had mild COVID-19 (a few samples of this study predate the infection). Cell type and time point are not known. The sample taken for sequencing was PBMCs or a T cell subset sorted from them (not recorded which). The chain recombines TRBV14 with TRBJ2-3; D is undetermined. The CDR3 region is CASSQSRHGQYF. The CDR3 bases are TGTGCCAGCAGCCAGTCCAGGCATGGGCAGTATTTT. Based on the CDR3 plus reference TRBV14 and TRBJ2-3, the full variable domain is EAGVTQFPSHSVIEKGQTVTLRCDPISGHDNLYWYRRVMGKEIKFLLHFVKESKQDESGMPNNRFLAERTGGTYSTLKVQPAELEDSGVYFCASSQSRHGQYFGPGTRLTVL.